One TCR beta chain is described in this entry. Its antigen is still unknown. The sample is drawn from a study of post-analysis software for immune sequencing data. Study information: Disease courses included relapsing-remitting, secondary progressive and progressive-relapsing multiple sclerosis.

Study results and caveats: Patients carried roughly 5 TRBV segments more frequently than controls did, and TRBV5-6, TRBV5-1 and TRBV20-1 were among them.

Per germline, CDR1 SQVTM and CDR2 ANQGSEA. The CDR3 spans 16 residues. V dropped 4 bases and J dropped 1 base, with 18 bases sitting between them. Unique-molecular-identifier-tagged TCR beta cDNA libraries were used. Researchers reported roughly 0.5 million cDNA molecules coming from approximately 1 to 10 million T cells. Each CDR3 protein gets one entry after TCRdb re-called the PCR reads with MiXCR. The sample carries 750,000 to 950,000 distinct CDR3 sequences, roughly 46% recorded once. Sequenced: blood. This clonotype was obtained from a girl aged 5-17 years with multiple sclerosis. The rearrangement joins TRBV29-1 to TRBJ2-3; D possibly uses TRBD1 or TRBD2 (6 bases each). CDR3: CSVVGVGGFGTDTQYF. For the CDR3, the DNA is TGCAGCGTTGTGGGGGTGGGGGGCTTCGGCACAGATACGCAGTATTTT.